The TCR beta chain under discussion was sequenced for a study of identical twins. V lost 2 bases to trimming and J lost 2 bases, with 12 bases between them. This CDR3 has 15 amino acids. This clonotype was found a few times. What it recognizes is unknown. Whole-study findings and limits: Insertion counts were lower in abundant cord blood beta clonotypes, a trend that memory repertoires did not show. Diverse VJ usage suggested most zero-insertion clonotypes were not invariant T cells.

TCRdb re-called the 5' RACE reads with MiXCR, one entry per CDR3 protein. Of roughly 690,000 distinct CDR3 sequences listed, approximately 22% are singletons. These same records also appear under a second study, on T cells expressing NK-cell markers. As reported in that work: Just one sequenced donor of eight was HCMV-seronegative, while seven were seropositive.

The chain couples TRBV12-3 or TRBV12-4 to TRBJ1-2, with unresolved D. The sequenced material came from PBMCs. The sequence derives from a woman aged 18-29 years in good health. The CDR3 reads CASSLWAMDNYGYTF. In DNA, the CDR3 is TGTGCCAGCAGTTTATGGGCCATGGACAACTATGGCTACACCTTC.